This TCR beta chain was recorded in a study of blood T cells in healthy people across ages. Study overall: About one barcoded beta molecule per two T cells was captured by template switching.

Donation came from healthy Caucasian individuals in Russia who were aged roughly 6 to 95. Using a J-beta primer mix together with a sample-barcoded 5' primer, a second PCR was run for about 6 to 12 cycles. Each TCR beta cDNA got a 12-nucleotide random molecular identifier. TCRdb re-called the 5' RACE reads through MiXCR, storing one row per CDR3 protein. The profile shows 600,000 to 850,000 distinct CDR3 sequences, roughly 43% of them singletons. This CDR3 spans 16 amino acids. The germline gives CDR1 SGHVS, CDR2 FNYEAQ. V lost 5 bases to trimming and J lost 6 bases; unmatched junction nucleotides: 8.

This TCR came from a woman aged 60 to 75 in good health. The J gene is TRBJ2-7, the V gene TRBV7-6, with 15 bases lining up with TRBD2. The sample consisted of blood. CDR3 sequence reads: CASSTRGTSGRSEQYF. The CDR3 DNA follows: TGTGCCAGCAGCACCCGAGGGACTAGCGGGAGGAGCGAGCAGTACTTC.